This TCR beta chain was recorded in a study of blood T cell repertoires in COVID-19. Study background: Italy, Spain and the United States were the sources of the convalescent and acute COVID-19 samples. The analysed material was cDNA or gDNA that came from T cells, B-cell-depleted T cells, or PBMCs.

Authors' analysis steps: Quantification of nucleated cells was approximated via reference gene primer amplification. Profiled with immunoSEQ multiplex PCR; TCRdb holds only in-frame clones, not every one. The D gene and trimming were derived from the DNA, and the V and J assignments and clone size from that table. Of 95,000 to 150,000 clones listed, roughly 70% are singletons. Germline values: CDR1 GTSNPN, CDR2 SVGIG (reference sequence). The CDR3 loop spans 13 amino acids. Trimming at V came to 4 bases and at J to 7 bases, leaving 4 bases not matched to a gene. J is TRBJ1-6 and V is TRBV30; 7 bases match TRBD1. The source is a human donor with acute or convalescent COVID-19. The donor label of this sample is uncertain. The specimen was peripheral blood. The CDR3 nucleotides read TGTGCCTGGACCCGGGACAGAAATTCACCCCTCCACTTT. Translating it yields CAWTRDRNSPLHF.